The 30 T cell receptor beta chains below all came from one sample that was sequenced in a study of blood T cells in healthy people across ages (dated by TCRdb to 2015 to 2017). Libraries were made using 5' RACE. The data were produced on an Illumina HiSeq 2500. A second PCR of roughly 7 to 12 cycles was performed with a sample-barcoded 5' primer and a J-beta primer mix. The raw public data were reprocessed by TCRdb itself: fastp quality trimming at Q25, MiXCR clonotype calling, in-frame beta chains only. CDR3 protein duplicates are merged, each entry listing the most common genes and DNA. This sample comprises fewer than 950,000 distinct CDR3 sequences, around 36% of them detected only once. Jointly, the top ten make up under 15% of the sample. The sample comprised blood. These receptors were collected from a man aged 18 to 30 in good health.

The chain is built from TRBV7-9 and TRBJ1-6; TRBD1 agrees at 10 bases. V was pared by 5 bases and J by 7 bases, with 8 bases of the junction left unmatched. This CDR3 comprises 16 residues. CDR1 is SEHNR and CDR2 is FQNEAQ in the germline V gene (reference sequence). The CDR3 sequence: CASSPGTGVINSPLHF. Written as DNA, the CDR3 is TGTGCCAGCAGCCCCGGGACAGGGGTCATCAATTCACCCCTCCACTTT.

This clonotype was detected only once. The germline gene is not matched at one end of the junction; a read error may be the cause. In nucleotides, the CDR3 is TGTGTCATCAGCGACCCCTGGACAGGGGCCGCTAACTATGGCTACACCTTC. This encodes CVISDPWTGAANYGYTF. The chain carries TRBV10-3 and TRBJ1-2; 9 bases align to TRBD1. The CDR3 length is 17 residues. From germline, CDR1 is ENHRY and CDR2 SYGVKD.

The table lists this clonotype with a few counts. This chain links TRBV28 with TRBJ1-2, with 9 bases identical to TRBD1. This CDR3 is 15 amino acids long. With V trimmed by 3 bases and J by 6 bases, 8 bases remained unmatched. Germline CDR1 and CDR2: MDHEN and SYDVKM. CDR3 residues: CASSFGTGLIHGYTF. The CDR3 DNA reads as TGTGCCAGCAGTTTCGGGACAGGGTTAATTCATGGCTACACCTTC.

DNA for the CDR3: TGTGCCAGCAGCCAAGGAACGGCAGGGATGGGCAATCAGCCCCAGCATTTT. This sequence encodes CASSQGTAGMGNQPQHF. The rearrangement uses TRBV3-1 and TRBJ1-5; maybe TRBD1 (5 bases). Germline V gives CDR1 LGHDT, CDR2 YNNKEL (reference sequence). The germline V and J ends were trimmed by 1 base and 2 bases, with 15 bases remaining between them. The CDR3 is made up of 17 amino acids.

The chain is built from TRBV6-1 and TRBJ1-1; D is perhaps TRBD1 (6 bases). The CDR3 sequence is 18 residues long. V was clipped by 6 bases and J by 0 bases, with 23 bases between them. Per the germline V gene, CDR1 is MNHNS and CDR2 is SASEGT. The CDR3 DNA reads TGTGCCAGCAGACCCACCGGGACAATTGTTCGTGTGAACACTGAAGCTTTCTTT. Amino acid sequence: CASRPTGTIVRVNTEAFF.

This clonotype has just a few counts. The chain is built from TRBV6-5 and TRBJ2-3; D is unresolved. Germline loops: CDR1 MNHEY, CDR2 SVGAGI. The V end was cut by 0 bases, the J end by 5 bases, with 3 bases between. The CDR3 runs to 12 residues. For the CDR3, the DNA is TGTGCCAGCAGTTACTCGAGAGATACGCAGTATTTT. Its protein is CASSYSRDTQYF.

The chain is built from TRBV4-1 and TRBJ2-4; 10 nucleotides line up with TRBD1. The V gene end was trimmed by 1 base and the J gene end by 1 base; junction bases not matched to a gene: 4. CDR1 is MGHRA and CDR2 is YSYEKL in the germline V gene. The CDR3 loop spans 17 amino acids. In nucleotides, the CDR3 is TGCGCCAGCAGCCAAGGGAGACAGGGGGCGGCCAAAAACATTCAGTACTTC. This translates into CASSQGRQGAAKNIQYF.

The J gene is TRBJ2-2, the V gene TRBV9; D is perhaps TRBD2 (7 bases). Germline V CDR1 and CDR2: SGDLS, YYNGEE. V was trimmed by 3 bases and J by 5 bases, leaving 14 bases between them. CDR3 size: 15 residues. CDR3 sequence: CASSGGGAVTGELFF. CDR3 DNA sequence: TGTGCCAGCAGCGGAGGGGGGGCAGTAACCGGGGAGCTGTTTTTT.

A few counts support this clonotype. The rearrangement uses TRBV7-9 and TRBJ2-1; 8 bases fit TRBD2. V gave up 2 bases and J gave up 7 bases; unmatched junction bases: 16. The CDR3 has 18 residues. CDR1 is SEHNR and CDR2 is FQNEAQ in the germline V gene (reference sequence). The CDR3 coding sequence is TGTGCCAGCAGCTTAAGACCGGGGACTAGAATATCAGTTAATGAGCAGTTCTTC. Its protein product is CASSLRPGTRISVNEQFF. The full variable domain, its missing parts supplied by reference TRBV7-9 and TRBJ2-1, is DTGVSQNPRHKITKRGQNVTFRCDPISEHNRLYWYRQTLGQGPEFLTYFQNEAQLEKSRLLSDRFSAERPKGSFSTLEIQRTEQGDSAMYLCASSLRPGTRISVNEQFFGPGTRLTVL.

In this sample, this clonotype turned up a few times. The chain uses TRBV21-1 and TRBJ2-3; TRBD1 is taken as the D call from the table, unchecked against the DNA. TRBV21-1 is listed as a pseudogene. This CDR3 spans 16 amino acids. CDR3 amino acids: CASSTRDPVRTDTQYF. CDR3 DNA: TGTGCCAGCAGCACCAGGGACCCGGTGAGGACAGATACGCAGTATTTT.

J is TRBJ2-1 and V is TRBV7-2; the match to TRBD1 covers 11 bases. J lost 9 bases, V lost 8 bases, and 9 bases had no gene match. Germline CDR1 is SGHTA and CDR2 is FQGNSA. The CDR3 length is 14 residues. CDR3 coding DNA: TGTGCCAGCGGCGAGGACAGGGGGCATAGTGAGCAGTTCTTC. Translated: CASGEDRGHSEQFF.

This clonotype was found a few times. The rearrangement joins TRBV20-1 to TRBJ2-3; D possibly uses TRBD1 or TRBD2 (5 bases each). The CDR3 totals 15 residues. Deletions cut 5 bases from V and 5 bases from J, with 20 bases between. Germline CDR1 and CDR2: DFQATT and SNEGSKA (reference sequence). As DNA, the CDR3 is TGCAGTGCTCCCTCCAGGGACCGTACCCGAGATACGCAGTATTTT. It specifies CSAPSRDRTRDTQYF.

This chain uses TRBV6-2 or TRBV6-3 with TRBJ2-4; 7 bases match TRBD1. The J call may not be correct, given that the DNA end is closer to TRBJ2-7. This CDR3 comprises 14 residues. Germline V CDR1 and CDR2: MNHEY, SVGEGT. CDR3 sequence reads: CASSRPGQTYEQYF. The CDR3 coding sequence is TGTGCCAGCAGTAGACCGGGACAGACCTACGAGCAGTACTTC.

The V and J genes are TRBV20-1 and TRBJ2-3; D remains ambiguous. CDR1 and CDR2 from the germline V gene are DFQATT and SNEGSKA (reference sequence). The V end lost 0 bases, the J end lost 6 bases, and 10 bases lay between the germline ends. The CDR3 covers 13 residues. CDR3 coding DNA: TGCAGTGCTAGAGAAATGGCGTGGGATACGCAGTATTTT. Protein: CSAREMAWDTQYF.

The gene calls are TRBV6-5 and TRBJ2-2; no reliable D call. The CDR3 extends over 13 amino acids. V was cut by 6 bases and J by 6 bases, with 11 bases left in between. The germline V gene has CDR1 MNHEY and CDR2 SVGAGI. CDR3 nucleotides: TGTGCCAGCAGCCAACAAGGTCCCGGGGAGCTGTTTTTT. This sequence encodes CASSQQGPGELFF.

The V and J genes are TRBV12-3 or TRBV12-4 and TRBJ2-2, with D possibly matching TRBD2 (6 bases). Trimming shortened V by 3 bases and J by 6 bases, and 11 bases separated the two germline ends. CDR3 length: 14 residues. The CDR3 reads CASSFRGFAGELFF. The CDR3 DNA reads TGTGCCAGCAGTTTTCGGGGGTTCGCCGGGGAGCTGTTTTTT.

The chain combines TRBV4-2 with TRBJ2-1; D ambiguous. Trimming removed 0 bases from V and 10 bases from J, with 10 bases in between. Per germline, CDR1 LGHNA and CDR2 YNFKEQ. The CDR3 is 13 amino acids. This CDR3 is CASSQDATYEQFF. CDR3 nucleotides: TGTGCCAGCAGCCAAGATGCCACCTACGAGCAGTTCTTC.

The chain employs TRBV6-5 and TRBJ1-1; D unresolved. Trimming cost V 7 bases and J 0 bases, with 9 bases left between them. Germline V gives CDR1 MNHEY, CDR2 SVGAGI. CDR3 size: 13 residues. The CDR3 DNA sequence: TGTGCCAGCAACGATGTCATGAACACTGAAGCTTTCTTT. This encodes CASNDVMNTEAFF.

The chain couples TRBV6-5 to TRBJ2-2, with D uncertain. The CDR3 contains 14 residues. The ends were cut back, 5 bases at V and 8 bases at J, with 15 bases in the middle. Per the germline V gene, CDR1 is MNHEY and CDR2 is SVGAGI. The CDR3 DNA sequence: TGTGCCAGCAGTCCAGGCATGCCTGATGGGGAGCTGTTTTTT. Translating gives CASSPGMPDGELFF.

This clonotype has just a few counts. V is TRBV5-1 and J is TRBJ1-1; D possibly corresponds to TRBD1 (5 bases). Trimming removed 4 bases from V and 5 bases from J, with 15 bases in between. CDR3 length: 14 residues. Germline V gives CDR1 SGHRS, CDR2 YFSETQ. This chain's CDR3 is CASSGDLSRTEAFF. CDR3 DNA sequence: TGCGCCAGCAGCGGGGACCTTAGTAGGACTGAAGCTTTCTTT.

As for this clonotype: Being one base from a much bigger clone, this may be a read error. The chain is built from TRBV10-3 and TRBJ2-7; D call uncertain. V dropped 8 bases and J dropped 7 bases, with 15 bases sitting between them. Per germline, CDR1 ENHRY and CDR2 SYGVKD. This CDR3 comprises 12 residues. The CDR3 protein is CAIQPHGGEQYF. CDR3 sequence (DNA): TGTGCCATCCAACCTCACGGCGGTGAGCAGTACTTC.

In this sample, this clonotype turned up a few times. This CDR3 reads CSAPDRAKLDTGELFF. CDR3 in DNA: TGCAGTGCCCCCGACAGGGCGAAGCTTGACACCGGGGAGCTGTTTTTT. The chain links TRBV20-1 to TRBJ2-2, with 7 bases that match TRBD1. J was trimmed by 3 bases and V by 6 bases; bases with no gene match: 13. Germline CDR1 and CDR2: DFQATT and SNEGSKA (reference sequence). The CDR3 length is 16 residues.

This chain joins TRBV20-1 and TRBJ2-7; D could derive from TRBD1 or TRBD2 (6 bases each). The CDR3 covers 14 residues. Germline V gene lookup returns CDR1 DFQATT and CDR2 SNEGSKA (reference sequence). The V gene lost 0 bases and the J gene lost 3 bases, with 12 bases spanning the gap. CDR3 bases: TGCAGTGCTAGAGAGCGGGACAAAGTCTACGAGCAGTACTTC. Encoded protein: CSARERDKVYEQYF.

This clonotype was seen a handful of times. V and J are TRBV20-1 and TRBJ2-3, with 7 bases identical to TRBD1. J gave up 1 base and V 6 bases, and 7 bases lay outside the gene matches. CDR1 and CDR2 (germline): DFQATT, SNEGSKA (reference sequence). This CDR3 has 14 residues. CDR3 DNA sequence: TGCAGTGCGCCGGGACAGCCAGGCACAGATACGCAGTATTTT. Amino acid sequence: CSAPGQPGTDTQYF.

This clonotype was observed a few times. The chain has TRBV12-3 or TRBV12-4 and TRBJ1-5, with D possibly being TRBD1 (5 bases). This CDR3 has 16 residues. V lost 6 bases and J 0 bases, leaving 15 bases between the germline ends. The CDR3 spells CASSLRWGDSNQPQHF. In DNA form, the CDR3 reads TGTGCCAGCAGCCTACGTTGGGGGGATAGCAATCAGCCCCAGCATTTT.

Worth noting for this clonotype: A single base separates this from a much larger clone, so it may be a read error. The rearrangement joins TRBV25-1 to TRBJ2-4, with 7 bases lining up with TRBD1. The end of the DNA aligns better with TRBJ2-5, so the J call may be wrong. Germline V gene lookup returns CDR1 MGHDK and CDR2 SYGVNS. The CDR3 is made up of 12 amino acids. Here the CDR3 reads CSSNRGAETQYF. As DNA, the CDR3 is TGTTCCAGCAACAGGGGCGCAGAGACCCAGTACTTC.

V gene TRBV21-1 combines with J gene TRBJ1-1. TRBV21-1 is a pseudogene segment. The CDR3 consists of 13 residues. DNA of the CDR3: TGTGCCAGCAGCAAGTTCACCGGCACTGAAGCTTTCTTT. Its translation: CASSKFTGTEAFF.

In this sample, this clonotype turned up a few times. The chain recombines TRBV7-9 with TRBJ2-1; 8 nucleotides line up with TRBD2. The J call may be in error: the DNA end matches TRBJ2-7 better. The CDR3 runs 18 residues. CDR1 and CDR2 from the germline V gene are SEHNR and FQNEAQ (reference sequence). This CDR3 is CASSFYGQAGETYNEQYF. The CDR3, as DNA: TGTGCCAGCAGCTTTTACGGTCAAGCGGGGGAAACCTACAATGAGCAGTACTTC.

Many counts were recorded for this clonotype. The rearrangement links TRBV5-1 to TRBJ1-4; D unclear. The V gene's germline CDR1 is SGHRS and CDR2 YFSETQ. V lost 5 bases to trimming and J lost 5 bases, with 16 bases between them. CDR3 length equals 15 residues. The CDR3: CASSPDRAHNEKLFF. For the CDR3, the DNA is TGCGCCAGCAGTCCCGACCGGGCCCACAATGAAAAACTGTTTTTT.

As concerns this clonotype: This clone may be a read error of a much larger clone one base away. The V call is TRBV4-2, the J call TRBJ2-5; 8 bases map to TRBD1. CDR1 and CDR2 from the germline V gene are LGHNA and YNFKEQ. CDR3 length: 15 residues. DNA of the CDR3: TGTGACAGCAGCCAAGAGACGACAGGGGAGAAGACCCAGTACTTC. It codes for CDSSQETTGEKTQYF.